The 14 T cell receptor beta chains below were found in one sample sequenced in a study of post-analysis software for immune sequencing data. Broader study findings: Patients carried 5 or 6 TRBV segments more frequently than controls did, and TRBV5-6, TRBV5-1 and TRBV20-1 were among them.

These TCRs are of unknown antigen specificity. Unique molecular identifiers tagged the TCR beta cDNA libraries. TCRdb processed the PCR reads anew with MiXCR; each CDR3 protein has one entry. Of some 690,000 distinct CDR3 sequences detected, approximately 59% appear once; the ten largest clones hold around 10%. Material: blood. The receptors stem from a girl aged 2 to 10 with multiple sclerosis.

The genes are TRBV20-1 and TRBJ2-3; TRBD2 agrees at 10 bases. Germline V lookup: CDR1 DFQATT, CDR2 SNEGSKA (reference sequence). Trimming at V came to 7 bases and at J to 0 bases, leaving 7 bases not matched to a gene. CDR3 length equals 15 residues. The CDR3 loop reads CSVTATSGSTDTQYF. Here the CDR3 DNA reads TGCAGTGTAACCGCGACTAGCGGGAGCACAGATACGCAGTATTTT.

V gene TRBV2 combines with J gene TRBJ2-7, with D tentatively TRBD2 (5 bases). V was cut by 10 bases and J by 4 bases, with 14 bases left in between. Germline CDR1 SNHLY, CDR2 FYNNEI. The length of the CDR3 is 12 residues. CDR3 coding DNA: TGTGCCACCGTGGAGGCGCGTTACGAGCAGTACTTC. This sequence encodes CATVEARYEQYF.

The chain recombines TRBV5-6 with TRBJ2-6; 12 positions match TRBD2. The ends lost 3 bases at V and 2 bases at J; junction bases unmatched: 12. CDR1 and CDR2 from the germline V gene are SGHDT and YYEEEE. The CDR3 has 20 amino acids. This CDR3 is CASSWRSGLAGLAGANVLTF. CDR3 nucleotide sequence: TGTGCCAGCAGCTGGCGATCCGGACTAGCGGGATTAGCTGGGGCCAACGTCCTGACTTTC.

This clonotype was seen a few times. The rearrangement joins TRBV29-1 to TRBJ1-2; D is unresolved. This CDR3 is built from 14 residues. Trimming removed 5 bases from V and 3 bases from J, with 16 bases in between. Germline V gene lookup returns CDR1 SQVTM and CDR2 ANQGSEA. The CDR3 protein is CSVTQVLSDYGYTF. CDR3 nucleotides: TGCAGCGTTACTCAGGTGCTGTCGGACTATGGCTACACCTTC. The variable domain in full, completed from reference TRBV29-1 and TRBJ1-2, reads SAVISQKPSRDICQRGTSLTIQCQVDSQVTMMFWYRQQPGQSLTLIATANQGSEATYESGFVIDKFPISRPNLTFSTLTVSNMSPEDSSIYLCSVTQVLSDYGYTFGSGTRLTVV.

This clonotype has only a few counts. The gene calls are TRBV12-3 or TRBV12-4 and TRBJ1-2; a weak D match, TRBD1 (5 bases). Deletions cut 2 bases from V and 5 bases from J, with 6 bases between. The CDR3 sequence is 12 residues long. As DNA, the CDR3 is TGTGCCAGCAGTTTAAAGGGGTATGGCTACACCTTC. Protein: CASSLKGYGYTF.

V is TRBV7-9 and J is TRBJ2-7; no clear D. V lost 2 bases to trimming and J lost 4 bases, with 9 bases between them. CDR1 and CDR2 (germline): SEHNR, FQNEAQ (reference sequence). The CDR3 runs 13 residues. In nucleotides, the CDR3 is TGTGCCAGCAGCTTACCCGAGGCTTACGAGCAGTACTTC. Translation: CASSLPEAYEQYF.

This chain links TRBV5-1 with TRBJ2-3; weak D call: TRBD1 (5 bases). The V end was cut by 0 bases, the J end by 2 bases, with 16 bases between. Per the germline V gene, CDR1 is SGHRS and CDR2 is YFSETQ. This CDR3 comprises 17 residues. In DNA, the CDR3 is TGCGCCAGCAGCTTGGGGGGCACCGTCGTAAACACAGATACGCAGTATTTT. Translation: CASSLGGTVVNTDTQYF.

This clonotype has more than one count but fewer than ten. The CDR3 spells CARSTPLAGKYGYTF. DNA of the CDR3: TGTGCTCGAAGCACCCCACTGGCCGGAAAATATGGCTACACCTTC. This chain joins TRBV30 and TRBJ1-2; D remains unclear. The germline gives CDR1 GTSNPN, CDR2 SVGIG (reference sequence). CDR3 length: 15 residues. Full variable domain (remainder filled in from reference TRBV30 and TRBJ1-2): SQTIHQWPATLVQPVGSPLSLECTVEGTSNPNLYWYRQAAGRGLQLLFYSVGIGQISSEVPQNLSASRPQDRQFILSSKKLLLSDSGFYLCARSTPLAGKYGYTFGSGTRLTVV.

This clonotype was observed a handful of times. The CDR3 protein is CASSPPGRTVGRYGYTF. The CDR3 nucleotides are TGTGCCAGCAGCCCACCGGGACGGACGGTAGGAAGGTATGGCTACACCTTC. V usage is TRBV6-2 or TRBV6-3 and J usage is TRBJ1-2; a possible D gene is TRBD1 (5 bases). V lost 6 bases and J 5 bases, leaving 25 bases between the germline ends. Germline V CDR1 and CDR2: MNHEY, SVGEGT. The CDR3 is made up of 17 amino acids.

The CDR3 reads CASSDMRAYNEQFF. The CDR3 nucleotides are TGTGCCAGCAGTGACATGAGGGCTTACAATGAGCAGTTCTTC. The chain couples TRBV6-1 to TRBJ2-1; D may be TRBD2 (5 bases). The CDR3 contains 14 residues. V lost 3 bases to trimming and J lost 4 bases, with 10 bases between them. Germline lookup yields CDR1 MNHNS and CDR2 SASEGT.

The chain employs TRBV6-5 and TRBJ1-2; tentative D call: TRBD1 (5 bases). V lost 5 bases to trimming and J lost 8 bases, with 21 bases between them. This CDR3 is 15 amino acids long. Germline CDR1 MNHEY, CDR2 SVGAGI. CDR3 sequence: CASSPHGTSDMGYTF. The CDR3 DNA sequence: TGTGCCAGCAGTCCCCACGGTACGTCGGACATGGGCTACACCTTC.

This chain connects TRBV3-1 to TRBJ1-2; D gene ambiguous. The CDR3 consists of 14 residues. Germline V lookup: CDR1 LGHDT, CDR2 YNNKEL (reference sequence). Trimming removed 1 base at V and 8 bases at J, with 14 bases between. The CDR3 DNA is TGTGCCAGCAGCCAAGCTCCTGCCGGGTCCGGCTACACCTTC. As protein: CASSQAPAGSGYTF.

This chain uses TRBV4-1 with TRBJ2-7; possibly TRBD2 for D (5 bases). V was pared by 5 bases and J by 2 bases, with 16 bases between. The CDR3 consists of 15 residues. Germline V gene sequence: CDR1 MGHRA, CDR2 YSYEKL. CDR3 residues: CASSSSWESTYEQYF. The CDR3 DNA is TGCGCCAGCAGCTCTTCGTGGGAGAGCACCTACGAGCAGTACTTC.

The gene calls are TRBV4-2 and TRBJ2-1, with TRBD2 identical over 11 bases. The CDR3 totals 17 residues. The trim removed 6 bases at V and 2 bases at J, leaving 9 bases unmatched. Germline V lookup: CDR1 LGHNA, CDR2 YNFKEQ. CDR3 DNA sequence: TGTGCCAGCAGGACAGAACCGGGACTAGCGGCCTACAATGAGCAGTTCTTC. Amino acids: CASRTEPGLAAYNEQFF.